Below, 14 T cell receptor beta chains from the same sample are listed, as sequenced in a study of T-cell reconstitution after alpha-beta-depleted transplantation in children. During its preparation, the TCRbeta library received unique molecular identifiers. TCRdb re-called the PCR reads with MiXCR, one entry per CDR3 protein. The sample consists of hundreds of thousands of distinct CDR3 sequences, about an eighth of them appearing once. The sequencing used PBMCs, mostly from graft donor cells, collected 360 days after TCRalphabeta/CD19-depleted stem cell transplant. The receptors shown here come from a male patient aged 10-17 years who had a stem cell transplant for acute myeloid leukemia, so the T cells may come from the graft donor.

At least ten counts were recorded for this clonotype. The V and J genes are TRBV29-1 and TRBJ2-7; D remains unclear. Trimming removed 3 bases from V and 2 bases from J, with 5 bases in between. Germline loops: CDR1 SQVTM, CDR2 ANQGSEA. The CDR3 is made up of 11 amino acids. The CDR3 DNA sequence: TGCAGCGTTGAGGAGCCCTACGAGCAGTACTTC. This sequence encodes CSVEEPYEQYF.

This clonotype was counted only a few times. The CDR3 is CASSTAGEETQYF. The CDR3 nucleotides are TGTGCCAGCAGTACCGCGGGAGAAGAGACCCAGTACTTC. J is TRBJ2-5 and V is TRBV6-1; 7 nucleotides line up with TRBD2. Unmatched junction bases numbered 3, after V lost 5 bases and J lost 3 bases. This CDR3 region has 13 residues. Per the germline V gene, CDR1 is MNHNS and CDR2 is SASEGT.

This chain links TRBV5-1 with TRBJ1-5, with D perhaps TRBD1 (5 bases). V lost 0 bases to trimming and J lost 1 base, with 11 bases between them. This CDR3 is 16 amino acids long. In germline, CDR1 is SGHRS, CDR2 YFSETQ. CDR3 in DNA: TGCGCCAGCAGCTTGGATGGGGGGGAAAGCAATCAGCCCCAGCATTTT. Its protein is CASSLDGGESNQPQHF.

This clonotype was seen many times. The J gene is TRBJ2-2, the V gene TRBV28; no reliable D call. The germline CDR1 and CDR2 sequences are MDHEN and SYDVKM. The CDR3 spans 16 residues. Between the trimmed V and J ends, which lost 2 bases and 5 bases, there was a span of 15 bases. This CDR3 is CASSLSLPLLTGELFF. In DNA form, the CDR3 reads TGTGCCAGCAGTTTAAGTCTACCCCTATTGACCGGGGAGCTGTTTTTT.

V and J are TRBV7-9 and TRBJ2-1; 9 bases line up with TRBD2. V gave up 5 bases and J gave up 2 bases; unmatched junction bases: 10. This CDR3 is built from 17 residues. Looked up from germline, CDR1 is SEHNR and CDR2 is FQNEAQ (reference sequence). The chain's CDR3 is CASSPVTLAGTYNEQFF. The CDR3 DNA sequence: TGTGCCAGCAGCCCTGTAACGCTAGCGGGGACCTACAATGAGCAGTTCTTC.

This clonotype has a count of ten or more. The chain couples TRBV7-3 to TRBJ2-3, with 8 bases aligning to TRBD2. V lost 2 bases, J lost 4 bases, and 2 bases stayed unmatched. The CDR3 covers 14 residues. Germline-derived CDR1 and CDR2 are SGHTA and FQGTGA. CDR3 DNA sequence: TGTGCCAGCAGCTTAGAGGGACTAGCAGATACGCAGTATTTT. This sequence encodes CASSLEGLADTQYF. The full variable domain, completed using reference TRBV7-3 and TRBJ2-3, is GAGVSQTPSNKVTEKGKYVELRCDPISGHTALYWYRQSLGQGPEFLIYFQGTGAADDSGLPNDRFFAVRPEGSVSTLKIQRTERGDSAVYLCASSLEGLADTQYFGPGTRLTVL.

This clonotype was detected many times. The CDR3: CASSPLTSGWPYEQYF. The CDR3 DNA reads as TGCGCCAGCAGCCCTTTGACTAGCGGGTGGCCCTACGAGCAGTACTTC. The chain combines TRBV5-1 with TRBJ2-7, with 10 bases aligning to TRBD2. This CDR3 comprises 16 residues. V trimming: 4 bases; J trimming: 2 bases; junction bases outside the gene matches: 9. CDR1 SGHRS and CDR2 YFSETQ come from the germline V gene.

The V gene is TRBV7-2, the J gene TRBJ2-7; D possibly corresponds to TRBD2 (5 bases). The V end lost 2 bases, the J end lost 2 bases, and 7 bases lay between the germline ends. CDR3 length: 13 amino acids. Per germline, CDR1 SGHTA and CDR2 FQGNSA. CDR3: CASSLFGAYEQYF. DNA for the CDR3: TGTGCCAGCAGCTTATTCGGGGCCTACGAGCAGTACTTC.

This clonotype came up a few times. This rearrangement joins TRBV2 to TRBJ1-5, with 8 bases matching TRBD1. The CDR3 extends over 14 amino acids. V was pared by 7 bases and J by 7 bases, with 9 bases of the junction left unmatched. Germline loops: CDR1 SNHLY, CDR2 FYNNEI. The CDR3: CASKITGGGQPQHF. In DNA, the CDR3 is TGTGCCAGCAAAATCACAGGGGGAGGACAGCCCCAGCATTTT.

The rearrangement uses TRBV20-1 and TRBJ2-3; 9 bases match TRBD2. V lost 6 bases and J lost 2; bases outside the gene matches: 6. Germline-derived CDR1 and CDR2 are DFQATT and SNEGSKA (reference sequence). This CDR3 is built from 14 residues. The CDR3, as DNA: TGCAGTGCGGAACTAGCGGGCCTCACAGATACGCAGTATTTT. Its protein is CSAELAGLTDTQYF.

This clonotype has just a few counts. The CDR3 nucleotides read TGTGCCAGCAGCCTCCGAGGGATTGATTCCTACAATGAGCAGTTCTTC. Amino acids: CASSLRGIDSYNEQFF. The rearrangement links TRBV7-9 to TRBJ2-1, with D perhaps TRBD2 (5 bases). The CDR3 has 16 amino acids. CDR1 and CDR2 from the germline V gene are SEHNR and FQNEAQ (reference sequence). V lost 5 bases to trimming and J lost 1 base, with 15 bases between them. The full variable domain, with the rest looked up from reference TRBV7-9 and TRBJ2-1, is DTGVSQNPRHKITKRGQNVTFRCDPISEHNRLYWYRQTLGQGPEFLTYFQNEAQLEKSRLLSDRFSAERPKGSFSTLEIQRTEQGDSAMYLCASSLRGIDSYNEQFFGPGTRLTVL.

The rearrangement joins TRBV28 to TRBJ2-2; D assignment may be TRBD1 or TRBD2 (6 bases each). Trimming took off 8 bases at V and 6 bases at J, with 22 bases between the two ends. CDR1 and CDR2 (germline): MDHEN, SYDVKM. CDR3 length: 16 residues. CDR3 region: CASLVGGGPIPGELFF. The CDR3 nucleotides are TGTGCCAGCCTTGTGGGGGGCGGTCCTATCCCCGGGGAGCTGTTTTTT.

In its sample, this clonotype was seen a few times. Given a much more abundant clone one base away, this may be a read error. The chain combines TRBV28 with TRBJ2-7; unclear D gene. There are 13 residues in the CDR3. CDR1 is MDHEN and CDR2 is SYDVKM in the germline V gene. The V gene lost 4 bases and the J gene lost 0 bases, with 7 bases spanning the gap. The CDR3 nucleotides read TGTGCCAGCAGTTGGGCAGCCTCCTACGAGCAGTACTTC. Protein product: CASSWAASYEQYF.

This clonotype has ten or more counts. CDR3 protein: CASSFIAGKTAGELFF. CDR3 in DNA: TGTGCCAGCAGTTTTATAGCGGGAAAAACTGCCGGGGAGCTGTTTTTT. The chain combines TRBV12-3 or TRBV12-4 with TRBJ2-2, with TRBD2 identical over 8 bases. The CDR3 length is 16 residues. V dropped 3 bases and J dropped 6; count of bases not matched to a gene: 9.